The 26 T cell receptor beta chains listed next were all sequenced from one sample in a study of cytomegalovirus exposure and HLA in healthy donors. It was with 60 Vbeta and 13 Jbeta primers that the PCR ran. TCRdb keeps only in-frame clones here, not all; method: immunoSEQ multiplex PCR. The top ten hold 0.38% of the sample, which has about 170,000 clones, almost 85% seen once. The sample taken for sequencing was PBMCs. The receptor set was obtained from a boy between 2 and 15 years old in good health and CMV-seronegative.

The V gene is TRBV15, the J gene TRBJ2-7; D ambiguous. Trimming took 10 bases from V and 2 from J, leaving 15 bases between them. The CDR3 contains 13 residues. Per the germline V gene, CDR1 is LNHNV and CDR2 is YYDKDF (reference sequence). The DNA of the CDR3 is TGTGCCAGCTCCGCTACAGCAGCCTACGAGCAGTACTTC. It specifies CASSATAAYEQYF.

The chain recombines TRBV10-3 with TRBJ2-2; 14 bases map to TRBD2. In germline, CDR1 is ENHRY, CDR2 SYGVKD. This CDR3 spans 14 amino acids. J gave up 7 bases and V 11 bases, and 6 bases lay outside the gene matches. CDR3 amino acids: CASRLAGGVGELFF. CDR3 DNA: TGTGCCTCGAGACTAGCGGGAGGGGTCGGGGAGCTGTTTTTT.

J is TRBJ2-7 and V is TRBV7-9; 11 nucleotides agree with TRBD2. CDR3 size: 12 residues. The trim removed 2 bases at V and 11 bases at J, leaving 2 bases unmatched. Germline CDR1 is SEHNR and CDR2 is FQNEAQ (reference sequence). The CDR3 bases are TGTGCCAGCAGCTTAAGTAGCGGGAGGGAGTACTTC. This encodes CASSLSSGREYF.

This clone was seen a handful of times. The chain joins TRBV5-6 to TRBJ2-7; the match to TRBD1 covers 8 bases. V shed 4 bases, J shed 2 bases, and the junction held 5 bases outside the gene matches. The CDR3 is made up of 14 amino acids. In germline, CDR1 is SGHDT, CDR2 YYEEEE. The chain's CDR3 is CASSGTGSTYEQYF. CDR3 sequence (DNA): TGTGCCAGCAGCGGGACAGGATCGACCTACGAGCAGTACTTC.

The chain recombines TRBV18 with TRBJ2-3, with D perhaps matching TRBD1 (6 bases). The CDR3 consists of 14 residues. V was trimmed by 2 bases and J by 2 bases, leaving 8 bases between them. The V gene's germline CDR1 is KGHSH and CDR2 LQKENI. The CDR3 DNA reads TGTGCCAGCTCACCAGGGGGCCCCACAGATACGCAGTATTTT. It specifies CASSPGGPTDTQYF.

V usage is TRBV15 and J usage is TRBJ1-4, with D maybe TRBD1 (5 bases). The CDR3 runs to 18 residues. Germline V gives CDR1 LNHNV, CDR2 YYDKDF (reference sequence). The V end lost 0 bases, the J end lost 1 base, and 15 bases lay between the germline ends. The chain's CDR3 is CATSRDILKTGTNEKLFF. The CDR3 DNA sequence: TGTGCCACCAGCAGAGATATCCTGAAAACAGGAACTAATGAAAAACTGTTTTTT.

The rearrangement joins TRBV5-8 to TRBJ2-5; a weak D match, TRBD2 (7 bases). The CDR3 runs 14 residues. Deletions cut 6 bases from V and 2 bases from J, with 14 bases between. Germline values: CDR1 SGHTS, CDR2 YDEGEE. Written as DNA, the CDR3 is TGTGCCAGCACCCGCAGGGGAGGGCAAGAGACCCAGTACTTC. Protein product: CASTRRGGQETQYF.

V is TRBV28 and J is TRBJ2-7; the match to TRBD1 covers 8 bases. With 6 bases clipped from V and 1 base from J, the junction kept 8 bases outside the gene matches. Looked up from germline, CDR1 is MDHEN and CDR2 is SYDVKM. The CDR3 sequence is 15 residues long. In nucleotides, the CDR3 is TGTGCCAGCAGAGCCGACAGGGGCTTTTCCTACGAGCAGTACTTC. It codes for CASRADRGFSYEQYF.

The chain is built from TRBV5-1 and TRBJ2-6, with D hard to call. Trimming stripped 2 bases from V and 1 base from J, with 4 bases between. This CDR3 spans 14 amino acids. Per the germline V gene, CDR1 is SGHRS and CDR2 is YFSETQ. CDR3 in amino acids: CASSFGSGANVLTF. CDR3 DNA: TGCGCCAGCAGCTTCGGGTCTGGGGCCAACGTCCTGACTTTC.

The CDR3 region is CASSGLGGGPTYNEQFF. CDR3 in DNA: TGTGCCAGCAGCGGCCTAGGGGGGGGCCCGACCTACAATGAGCAGTTCTTC. The J gene is TRBJ2-1, the V gene TRBV13, with D perhaps TRBD2 (7 bases). The V gene's germline CDR1 is PRHDT and CDR2 FYEKMQ (reference sequence). V shed 5 bases and J shed 2 bases, with 19 bases lying between them. CDR3 size: 17 residues.

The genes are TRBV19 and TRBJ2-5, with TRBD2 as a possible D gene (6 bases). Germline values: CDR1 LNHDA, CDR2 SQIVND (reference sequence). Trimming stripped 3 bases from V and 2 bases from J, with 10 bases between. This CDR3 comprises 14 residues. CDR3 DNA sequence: TGTGCCAGTAGTATCCCGACTAGACAAGAGACCCAGTACTTC. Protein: CASSIPTRQETQYF. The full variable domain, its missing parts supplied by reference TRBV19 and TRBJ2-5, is DGGITQSPKYLFRKEGQNVTLSCEQNLNHDAMYWYRQDPGQGLRLIYYSQIVNDFQKGDIAEGYSVSREKKESFPLTVTSAQKNPTAFYLCASSIPTRQETQYFGPGTRLLVL.

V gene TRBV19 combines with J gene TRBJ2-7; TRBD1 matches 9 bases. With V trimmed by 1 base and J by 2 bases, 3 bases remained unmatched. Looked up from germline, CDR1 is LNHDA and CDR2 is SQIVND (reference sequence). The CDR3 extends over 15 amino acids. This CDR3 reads CASSIAGQGTYEQYF. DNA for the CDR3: TGTGCCAGTAGTATAGCGGGACAGGGTACCTACGAGCAGTACTTC.

Here the CDR3 reads CASRGLAGVGPDTQYF. Written as DNA, the CDR3 is TGTGCCAGTAGGGGACTAGCGGGAGTGGGCCCAGATACGCAGTATTTT. J is TRBJ2-3 and V is TRBV19, with TRBD2 matching over 14 bases. The V segment lost 6 bases and the J segment 4 bases; nucleotides outside the gene matches: 6. In germline, CDR1 is LNHDA, CDR2 SQIVND (reference sequence). The CDR3 is made up of 16 amino acids.

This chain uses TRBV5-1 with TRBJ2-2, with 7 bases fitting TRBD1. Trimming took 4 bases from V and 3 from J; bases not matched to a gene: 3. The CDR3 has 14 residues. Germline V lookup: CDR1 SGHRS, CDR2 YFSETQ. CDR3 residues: CASSGDRYTGELFF. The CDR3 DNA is TGCGCCAGCAGCGGGGACAGATACACCGGGGAGCTGTTTTTT. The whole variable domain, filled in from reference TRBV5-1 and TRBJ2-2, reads KAGVTQTPRYLIKTRGQQVTLSCSPISGHRSVSWYQQTPGQGLQFLFEYFSETQRNKGNFPGRFSGRQFSNSRSEMNVSTLELGDSALYLCASSGDRYTGELFFGEGSRLTVL.

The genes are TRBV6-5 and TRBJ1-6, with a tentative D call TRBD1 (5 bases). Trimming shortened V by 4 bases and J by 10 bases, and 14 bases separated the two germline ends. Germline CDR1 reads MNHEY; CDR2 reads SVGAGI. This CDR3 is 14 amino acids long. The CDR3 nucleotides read TGTGCCAGCAGTTGGAGGGGCTATGGATCACCCCTCCACTTT. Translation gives CASSWRGYGSPLHF.

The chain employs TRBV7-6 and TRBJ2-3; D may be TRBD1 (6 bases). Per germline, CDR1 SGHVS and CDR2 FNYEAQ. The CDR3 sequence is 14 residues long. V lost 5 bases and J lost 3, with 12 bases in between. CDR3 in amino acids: CASSHRVETDTQYF. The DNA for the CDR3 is TGTGCCAGCAGCCACAGGGTAGAGACAGATACGCAGTATTTT.

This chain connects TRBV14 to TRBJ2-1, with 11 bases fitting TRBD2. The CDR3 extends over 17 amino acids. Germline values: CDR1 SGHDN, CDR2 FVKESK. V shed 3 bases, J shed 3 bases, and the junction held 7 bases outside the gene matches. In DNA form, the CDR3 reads TGTGCCAGCAGCCACCTAAGGGGGACTAGCGGCTACAATGAGCAGTTCTTC. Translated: CASSHLRGTSGYNEQFF.

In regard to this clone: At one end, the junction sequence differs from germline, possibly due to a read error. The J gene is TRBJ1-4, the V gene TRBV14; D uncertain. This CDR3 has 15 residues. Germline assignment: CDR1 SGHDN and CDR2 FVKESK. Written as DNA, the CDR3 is TGTGCCAGCTCAATGTATCACGCAACTAATGAAAAACTGTTCTTT. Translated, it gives CASSMYHATNEKLFF.

In DNA form, the CDR3 reads TGTGCCAGCAGACTGGCGGGGGGAGGGCAGCCCCAGCATTTT. This codes for CASRLAGGGQPQHF. This chain uses TRBV11-2 with TRBJ1-5, with a weak D call TRBD1 (5 bases). V was shortened by 6 bases and J by 7 bases, with 16 bases between the two germline ends. In germline, CDR1 is SGHAT, CDR2 FQNNGV. This CDR3 is 14 amino acids long.

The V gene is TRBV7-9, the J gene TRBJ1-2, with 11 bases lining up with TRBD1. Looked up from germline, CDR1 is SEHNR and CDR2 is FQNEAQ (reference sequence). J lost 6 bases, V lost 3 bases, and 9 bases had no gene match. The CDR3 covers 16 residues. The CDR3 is CASSFSGQGAWDGYTF. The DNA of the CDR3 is TGTGCCAGCAGCTTCTCAGGACAGGGGGCGTGGGATGGCTACACCTTC.

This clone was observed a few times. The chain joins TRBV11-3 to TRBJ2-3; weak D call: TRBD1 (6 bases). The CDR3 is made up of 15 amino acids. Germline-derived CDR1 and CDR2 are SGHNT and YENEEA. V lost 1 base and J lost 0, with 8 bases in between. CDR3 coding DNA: TGTGCCAGCAGCTTAGCAGGGGTCAGCACAGATACGCAGTATTTT. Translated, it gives CASSLAGVSTDTQYF.

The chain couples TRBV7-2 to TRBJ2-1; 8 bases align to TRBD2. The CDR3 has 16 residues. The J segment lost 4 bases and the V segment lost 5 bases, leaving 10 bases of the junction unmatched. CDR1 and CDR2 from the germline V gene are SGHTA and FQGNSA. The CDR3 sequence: CASSLLAGPFYNEQFF. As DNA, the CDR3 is TGTGCCAGCAGCCTTCTAGCGGGTCCTTTTTACAATGAGCAGTTCTTC.

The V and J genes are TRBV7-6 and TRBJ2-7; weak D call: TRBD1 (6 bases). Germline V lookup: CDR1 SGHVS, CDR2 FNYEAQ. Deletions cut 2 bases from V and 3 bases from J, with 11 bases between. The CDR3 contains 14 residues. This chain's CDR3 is CASSLTDRNYEQYF. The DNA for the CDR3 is TGTGCCAGCAGCTTAACGGACAGAAACTACGAGCAGTACTTC.

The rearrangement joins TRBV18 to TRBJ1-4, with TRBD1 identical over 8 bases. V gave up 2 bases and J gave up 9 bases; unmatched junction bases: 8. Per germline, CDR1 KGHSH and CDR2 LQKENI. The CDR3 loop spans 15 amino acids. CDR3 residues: CASSPISQGAKKLFF. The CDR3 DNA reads TGTGCCAGCTCACCAATAAGCCAGGGGGCGAAAAAACTGTTTTTT.

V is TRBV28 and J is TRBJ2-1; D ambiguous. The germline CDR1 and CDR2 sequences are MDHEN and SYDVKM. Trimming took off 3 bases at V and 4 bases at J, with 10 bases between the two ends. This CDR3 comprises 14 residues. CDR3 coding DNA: TGTGCCAGCAGTTTCACAGAGAAGTACAATGAGCAGTTCTTC. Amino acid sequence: CASSFTEKYNEQFF.

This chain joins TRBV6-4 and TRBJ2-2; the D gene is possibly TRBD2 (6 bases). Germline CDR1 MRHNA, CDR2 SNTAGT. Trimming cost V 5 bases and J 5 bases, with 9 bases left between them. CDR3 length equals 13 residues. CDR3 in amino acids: CASSRERTGELFF. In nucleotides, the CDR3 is TGTGCCAGCAGTCGGGAGAGAACCGGGGAGCTGTTTTTT.